Detailed here is one TCR beta chain. This sample is part of a study of blood T cell repertoires in COVID-19. The germline V gene has CDR1 LNHDA and CDR2 SQIVND (reference sequence). Trimming stripped 5 bases from V and 1 base from J, with 11 bases between. The CDR3 totals 14 residues. The study assigned cohorts using participant-reported clinical history. How the authors handled the data: Reference gene primer amplification gave nucleated cell count estimates. Data came from immunoSEQ multiplex PCR; TCRdb stores just in-frame clones and leaves some out. Clone size and V and J calls were adopted from that table, with D and trimming inferred from the DNA. Of more than 40,000 clones listed, around 83% are singletons.

This TCR derives from a woman in her forties or fifties who had recovered from COVID-19. Sequencing used PBMCs or T cells enriched from blood (not recorded which). The chain recombines TRBV19 with TRBJ1-1, with a tentative D call TRBD1 (6 bases). CDR3 nucleotides: TGTGCCAGTAGTCTGGCAGGGGCGAACACTGAAGCTTTCTTT. It specifies CASSLAGANTEAFF.